This passage covers 3 T cell receptor beta chains from one sample sequenced in a study of human T cells and chemical hapten exposure. TCRdb used MiXCR to reprocess the RACE reads, holding one entry per CDR3 protein. The profile shows roughly 380,000 distinct CDR3 sequences, roughly 4.8% of them singletons. Regarding time point: patch test 1, 2 weeks after DPC sensitization. As to treatment: therapeutic diphenylcyclopropenone sensitization with weekly scalp DPC. The material was whole blood, obtained in connection with sensitization to the hapten diphenylcyclopropenone (DPC). All receptors derive from a woman in her fifties or sixties with alopecia areata. Some clones in this sample may be carry-over from other donors' samples.

This clonotype was seen repeatedly, ten times or more. The chain combines TRBV2 with TRBJ2-5; 10 bases fit TRBD2. V dropped 4 bases and J dropped 3; count of bases not matched to a gene: 11. Germline V gives CDR1 SNHLY, CDR2 FYNNEI. The length of the CDR3 is 17 residues. This CDR3 is CASSAPLTSGPEETQYF. The CDR3 DNA follows: TGTGCCAGCAGTGCCCCACTGACTAGCGGGCCTGAAGAGACCCAGTACTTC. Filled out from reference TRBV2 and TRBJ2-5, the complete variable domain reads EPEVTQTPSHQVTQMGQEVILRCVPISNHLYFYWYRQILGQKVEFLVSFYNNEISEKSEIFDDQFSVERPDGSNFTLKIRSTKLEDSAMYFCASSAPLTSGPEETQYFGPGTRLLVL.

This rearrangement joins TRBV29-1 to TRBJ1-2; D ambiguous. Trimming took 4 bases from V and 8 from J, leaving 20 bases between them. CDR1 and CDR2 (germline): SQVTM, ANQGSEA. The CDR3 totals 14 residues. The CDR3 sequence is CSVAPKVGSSGYTF. The CDR3 coding sequence is TGCAGCGTTGCTCCTAAGGTGGGCAGTTCAGGCTACACCTTC.

The V and J genes are TRBV6-2 or TRBV6-3 and TRBJ1-1; D gene unclear. Germline assignment: CDR1 MNHEY and CDR2 SVGEGT. CDR3 size: 15 residues. V lost 2 bases and J lost 0, with 10 bases in between. CDR3 in amino acids: CASSYETRLNTEAFF. CDR3 nucleotide sequence: TGTGCCAGCAGTTACGAGACAAGATTGAACACTGAAGCTTTCTTT.